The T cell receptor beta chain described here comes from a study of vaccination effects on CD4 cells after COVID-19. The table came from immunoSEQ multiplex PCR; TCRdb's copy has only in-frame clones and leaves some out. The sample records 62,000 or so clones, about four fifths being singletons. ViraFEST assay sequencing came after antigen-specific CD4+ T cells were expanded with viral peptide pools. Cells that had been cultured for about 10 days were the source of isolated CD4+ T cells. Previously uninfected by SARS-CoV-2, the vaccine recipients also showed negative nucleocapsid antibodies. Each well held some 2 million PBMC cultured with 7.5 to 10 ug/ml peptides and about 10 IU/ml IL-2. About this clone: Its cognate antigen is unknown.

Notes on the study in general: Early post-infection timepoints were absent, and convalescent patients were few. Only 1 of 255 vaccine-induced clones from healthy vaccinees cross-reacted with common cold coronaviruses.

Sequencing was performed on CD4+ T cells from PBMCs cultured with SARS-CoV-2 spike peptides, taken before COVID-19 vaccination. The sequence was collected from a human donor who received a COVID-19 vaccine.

The CDR3 is CASSDRAGTDTQYF. The CDR3 DNA follows: TGTGCCAGCAGTGATAGGGCGGGCACAGATACGCAGTATTTT. V usage is TRBV2 and J usage is TRBJ2-3; D is undetermined. This CDR3 spans 14 amino acids. Germline CDR1 and CDR2: SNHLY and FYNNEI. Trimming took off 3 bases at V and 1 base at J, with 8 bases between the two ends.